This T cell receptor (beta chain) was retrieved from a study of T cells after yellow fever vaccination. Study summary: Some fractions had low cell numbers, and these were prepared with SMART-Seq v4 Ultra Low Input.

Germline V lookup: CDR1 DFQATT, CDR2 SNEGSKA (reference sequence). CDR3 length: 13 amino acids. Trimming removed 3 bases from V and 8 bases from J, with 14 bases in between. Many counts were recorded for this clonotype. No antigen is known for it. Study conclusions and caveats: Booster samples showed a return of most primary-vaccination clones (roughly 95% CD4, roughly 85% CD8). The study found a weaker secondary response that peaked faster, day 5 versus 15.

5'RACE template switching generated TCR cDNA, adding a universal primer site and UMIs. A single record per CDR3 protein comes from TCRdb applying MiXCR to the 5' RACE reads. The data show a few hundred thousand distinct CDR3 sequences, roughly 3.9% seen once. The receptor's source is a man younger than 35 who received the YFV17D yellow fever vaccine. J is TRBJ2-1 and V is TRBV20-1; D might be TRBD1 (6 bases). Sample: PBMCs, taken 5 days after the yellow fever booster vaccination. CDR3 coding DNA: TGCAGTGCTAGCGGGACACCCGGGGATGAGCAGTTCTTC. Translation: CSASGTPGDEQFF.